This T cell receptor (beta chain) emerged from a study of T-cell reconstitution after alpha-beta-depleted transplantation in children. TCRbeta library preparation incorporated unique molecular identifiers. TCRdb ran MiXCR on the PCR reads and lists one entry per CDR3 protein. Among some 400,000 distinct CDR3 sequences listed, about 20% were seen once. CDR1 is SEHNR, CDR2 FQNEAQ, per germline (reference sequence). This CDR3 has 16 amino acids. V dropped 4 bases and J dropped 5 bases, with 21 bases sitting between them. The V and J genes are TRBV7-9 and TRBJ2-7, with TRBD2 as a possible D gene (5 bases). Source: PBMCs from the stem cell graft donor, taken from the stem cell graft. The source is a human donor who donated a stem cell graft to a child with acute myeloid leukemia. DNA for the CDR3: TGTGCCAGCAGCTCAGACTGGACTCTCTCCGGGGACGAGCAGTACTTC. Translating it yields CASSSDWTLSGDEQYF.